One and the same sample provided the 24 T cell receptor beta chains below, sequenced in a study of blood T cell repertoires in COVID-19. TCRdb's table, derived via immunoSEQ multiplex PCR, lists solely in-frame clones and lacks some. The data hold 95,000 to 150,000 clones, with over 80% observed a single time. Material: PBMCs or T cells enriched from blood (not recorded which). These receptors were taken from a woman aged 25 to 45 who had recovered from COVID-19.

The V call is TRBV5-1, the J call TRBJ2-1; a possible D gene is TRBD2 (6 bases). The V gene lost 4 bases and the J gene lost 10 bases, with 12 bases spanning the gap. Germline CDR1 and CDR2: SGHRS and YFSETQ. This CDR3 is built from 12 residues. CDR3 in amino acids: CASSNAGREQFF. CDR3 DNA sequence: TGCGCCAGCAGCAACGCCGGGAGAGAGCAGTTCTTC.

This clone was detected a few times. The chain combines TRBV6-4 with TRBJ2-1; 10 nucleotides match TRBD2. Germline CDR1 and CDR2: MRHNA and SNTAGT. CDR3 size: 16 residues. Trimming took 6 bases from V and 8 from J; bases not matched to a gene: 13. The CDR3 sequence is CASSPGTSAAVDEQFF. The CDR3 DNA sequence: TGTGCCAGCAGCCCAGGGACTAGCGCTGCAGTCGATGAGCAGTTCTTC.

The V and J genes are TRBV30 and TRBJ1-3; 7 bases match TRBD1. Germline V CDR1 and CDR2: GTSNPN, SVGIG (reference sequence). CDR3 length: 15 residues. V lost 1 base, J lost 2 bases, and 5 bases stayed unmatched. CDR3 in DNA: TGTGCCTGGAGTGCACAGGGGTCTACTGGAAACACCATATATTTT. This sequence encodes CAWSAQGSTGNTIYF. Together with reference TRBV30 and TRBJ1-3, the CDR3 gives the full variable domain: SQTIHQWPATLVQPVGSPLSLECTVEGTSNPNLYWYRQAAGRGLQLLFYSVGIGQISSEVPQNLSASRPQDRQFILSSKKLLLSDSGFYLCAWSAQGSTGNTIYFGEGSWLTVV.

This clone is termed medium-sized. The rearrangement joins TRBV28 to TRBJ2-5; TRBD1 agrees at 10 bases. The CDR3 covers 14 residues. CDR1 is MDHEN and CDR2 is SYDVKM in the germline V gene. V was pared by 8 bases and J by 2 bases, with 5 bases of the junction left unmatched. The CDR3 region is CASRDRGYQETQYF. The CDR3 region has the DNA TGTGCCAGCCGGGACAGGGGCTATCAAGAGACCCAGTACTTC.

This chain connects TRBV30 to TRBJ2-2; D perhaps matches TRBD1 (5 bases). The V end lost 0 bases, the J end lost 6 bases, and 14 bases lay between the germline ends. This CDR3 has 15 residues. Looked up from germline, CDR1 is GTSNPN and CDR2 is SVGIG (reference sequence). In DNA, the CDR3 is TGTGCCTGGAGTGTAAAGGGGCGTGAGTCCGGGGAGCTGTTTTTT. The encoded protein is CAWSVKGRESGELFF.

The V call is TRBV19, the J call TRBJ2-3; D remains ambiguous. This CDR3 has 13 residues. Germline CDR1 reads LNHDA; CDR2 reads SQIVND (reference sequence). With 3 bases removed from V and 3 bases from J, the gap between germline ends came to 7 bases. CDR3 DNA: TGTGCCAGTAGTATCGTTCTAACAGATACGCAGTATTTT. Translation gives CASSIVLTDTQYF.

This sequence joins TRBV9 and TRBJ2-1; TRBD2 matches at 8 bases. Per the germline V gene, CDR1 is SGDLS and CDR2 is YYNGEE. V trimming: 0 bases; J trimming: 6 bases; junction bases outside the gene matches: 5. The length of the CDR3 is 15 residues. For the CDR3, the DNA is TGTGCCAGCAGCGTAGCTGGAGCGGGAGCCAATGAGCAGTTCTTC. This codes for CASSVAGAGANEQFF.

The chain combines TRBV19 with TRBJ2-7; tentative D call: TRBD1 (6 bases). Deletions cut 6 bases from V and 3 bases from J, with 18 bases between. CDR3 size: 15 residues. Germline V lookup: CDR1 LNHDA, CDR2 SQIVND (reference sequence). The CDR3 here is CASRTGRDNDYEQYF. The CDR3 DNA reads TGTGCCAGTAGAACCGGCCGGGACAACGACTACGAGCAGTACTTC.

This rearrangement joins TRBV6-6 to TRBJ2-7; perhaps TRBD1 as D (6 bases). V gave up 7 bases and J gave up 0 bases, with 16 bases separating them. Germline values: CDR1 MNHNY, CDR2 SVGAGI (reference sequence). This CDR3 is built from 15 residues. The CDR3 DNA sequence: TGTGCCAGCACCCATGGGGGCCCCAGCTCCTACGAGCAGTACTTC. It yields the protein CASTHGGPSSYEQYF.

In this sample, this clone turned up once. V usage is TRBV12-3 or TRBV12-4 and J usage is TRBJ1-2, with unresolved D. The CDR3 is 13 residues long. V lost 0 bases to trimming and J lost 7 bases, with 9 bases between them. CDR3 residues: CASSLAELRGYTF. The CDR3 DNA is TGTGCCAGCAGTTTAGCAGAACTGCGTGGCTACACCTTC.

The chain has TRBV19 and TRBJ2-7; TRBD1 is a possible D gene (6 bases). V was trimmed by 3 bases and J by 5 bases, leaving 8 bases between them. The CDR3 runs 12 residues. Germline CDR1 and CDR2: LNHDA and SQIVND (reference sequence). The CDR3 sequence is CASSIQGNEQYF. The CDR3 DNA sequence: TGTGCCAGTAGTATCCAGGGGAACGAGCAGTACTTC.

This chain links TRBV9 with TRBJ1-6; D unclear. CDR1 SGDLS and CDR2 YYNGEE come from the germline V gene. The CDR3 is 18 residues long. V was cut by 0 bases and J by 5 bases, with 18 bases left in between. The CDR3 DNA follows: TGTGCCAGCAGCGTAGGGGCTTTAGAGGTCGGGGATAATTCACCCCTCCACTTT. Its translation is CASSVGALEVGDNSPLHF.

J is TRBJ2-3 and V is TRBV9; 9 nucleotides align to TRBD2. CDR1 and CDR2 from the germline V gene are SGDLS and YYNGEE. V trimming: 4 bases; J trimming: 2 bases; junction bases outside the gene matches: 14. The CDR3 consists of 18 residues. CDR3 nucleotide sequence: TGTGCCAGCAGCCTGACTAGCGGTCAAATCGTCTCCACAGATACGCAGTATTTT. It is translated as CASSLTSGQIVSTDTQYF.

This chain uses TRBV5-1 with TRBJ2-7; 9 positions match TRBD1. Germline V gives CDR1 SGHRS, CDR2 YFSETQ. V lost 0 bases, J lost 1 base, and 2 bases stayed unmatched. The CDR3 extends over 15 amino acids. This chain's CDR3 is CASSLGTGVSYEQYF. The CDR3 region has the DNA TGCGCCAGCAGCTTGGGGACAGGGGTTTCCTACGAGCAGTACTTC.

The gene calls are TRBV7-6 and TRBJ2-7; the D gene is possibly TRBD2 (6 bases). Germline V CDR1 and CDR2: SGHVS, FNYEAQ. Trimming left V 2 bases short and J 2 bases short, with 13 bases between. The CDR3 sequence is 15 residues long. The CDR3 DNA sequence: TGTGCCAGCAGCTTAAGCGGGCTGGGCCCCTACGAGCAGTACTTC. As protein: CASSLSGLGPYEQYF. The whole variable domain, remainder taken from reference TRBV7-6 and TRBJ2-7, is GAGVSQSPRYKVTKRGQDVALRCDPISGHVSLYWYRQALGQGPEFLTYFNYEAQQDKSGLPNDRFSAERPEGSISTLTIQRTEQRDSAMYRCASSLSGLGPYEQYFGPGTRLTVT.

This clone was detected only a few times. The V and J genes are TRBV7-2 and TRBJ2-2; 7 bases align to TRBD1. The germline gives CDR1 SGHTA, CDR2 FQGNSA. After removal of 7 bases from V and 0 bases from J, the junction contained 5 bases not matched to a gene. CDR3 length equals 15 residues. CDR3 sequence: CASTPGTANTGELFF. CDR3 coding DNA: TGTGCCAGCACTCCCGGGACAGCGAACACCGGGGAGCTGTTTTTT.

DNA for the CDR3: TGTGCCAGTAGTACTTCCCAGGCCCGGCAGGAGACCCAGTACTTC. Amino acid sequence: CASSTSQARQETQYF. V usage is TRBV19 and J usage is TRBJ2-5; D is uncertain. V lost 4 bases and J 5 bases, leaving 17 bases between the germline ends. CDR1 and CDR2 (germline): LNHDA, SQIVND (reference sequence). The CDR3 contains 15 residues.

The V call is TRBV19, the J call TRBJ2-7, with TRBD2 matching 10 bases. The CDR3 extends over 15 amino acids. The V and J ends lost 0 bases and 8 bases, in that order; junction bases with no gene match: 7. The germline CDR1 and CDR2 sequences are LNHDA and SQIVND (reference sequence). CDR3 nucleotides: TGTGCCAGTAGTATAGAGGCTAGCGGGAGAGGTAAGCAGTACTTC. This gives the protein CASSIEASGRGKQYF.

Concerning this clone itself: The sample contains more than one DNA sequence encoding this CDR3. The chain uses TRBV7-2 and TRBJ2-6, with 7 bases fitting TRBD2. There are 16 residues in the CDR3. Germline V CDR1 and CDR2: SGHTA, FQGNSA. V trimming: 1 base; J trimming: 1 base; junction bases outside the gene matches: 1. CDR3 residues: CASSLVRGSGANVLTF. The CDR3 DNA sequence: TGTGCCAGCAGCTTAGTGCGGGGGTCTGGGGCCAACGTCCTGACTTTC.

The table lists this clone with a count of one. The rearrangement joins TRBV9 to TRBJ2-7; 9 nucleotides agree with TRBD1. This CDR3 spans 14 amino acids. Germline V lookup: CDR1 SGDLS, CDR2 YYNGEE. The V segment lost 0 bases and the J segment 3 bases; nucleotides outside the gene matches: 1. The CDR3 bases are TGTGCCAGCAGCGTAGGGACAGGGGTCTACGAGCAGTACTTC. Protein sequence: CASSVGTGVYEQYF.

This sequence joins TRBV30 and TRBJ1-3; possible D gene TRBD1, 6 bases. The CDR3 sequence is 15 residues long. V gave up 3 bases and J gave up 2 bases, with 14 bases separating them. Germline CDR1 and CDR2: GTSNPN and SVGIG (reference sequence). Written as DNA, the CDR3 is TGTGCCTGGAGCCGAATTACAGGGCCTGGAAACACCATATATTTT. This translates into CAWSRITGPGNTIYF.

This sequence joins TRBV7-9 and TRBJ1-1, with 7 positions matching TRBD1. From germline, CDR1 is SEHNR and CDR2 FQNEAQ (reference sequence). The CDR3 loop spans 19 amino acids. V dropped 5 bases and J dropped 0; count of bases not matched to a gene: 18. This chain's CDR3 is CASSPPVTGRRSMNTEAFF. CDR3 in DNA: TGTGCCAGCAGCCCCCCCGTGACAGGGCGGAGGAGCATGAACACTGAAGCTTTCTTT.

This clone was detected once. The CDR3 nucleotides are TGTGCCAGCAGCTTAGAGCTGACAGGGGATACGCAGTATTTT. Translating it yields CASSLELTGDTQYF. The chain links TRBV7-8 to TRBJ2-3; 7 nucleotides agree with TRBD1. CDR1 and CDR2 from the germline V gene are SGHVS and FQNEAQ. The CDR3 consists of 14 residues. The ends lost 1 base at V and 6 bases at J; junction bases unmatched: 4.

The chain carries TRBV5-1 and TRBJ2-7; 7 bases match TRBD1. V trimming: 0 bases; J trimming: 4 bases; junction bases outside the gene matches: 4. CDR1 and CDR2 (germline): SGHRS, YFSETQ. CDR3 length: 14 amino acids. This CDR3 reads CASSLGTGVYEQYF. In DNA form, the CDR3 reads TGCGCCAGCAGCTTGGGTACAGGGGTATACGAGCAGTACTTC. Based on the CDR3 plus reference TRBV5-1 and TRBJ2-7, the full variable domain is KAGVTQTPRYLIKTRGQQVTLSCSPISGHRSVSWYQQTPGQGLQFLFEYFSETQRNKGNFPGRFSGRQFSNSRSEMNVSTLELGDSALYLCASSLGTGVYEQYFGPGTRLTVT.